The 13 T cell receptor beta chains given below trace back to one sample, sequenced in a study of T cell responses to AZD1222 COVID-19 vaccine (dated by TCRdb to the early 2020s). The time point label here, explained by the study, means: baseline before first vaccination. The library was made by the immunoSEQ multiplex PCR assay. The source is immuneACCESS, and TCRdb retained only in-frame sequences with V and J called. Part of the clones is not carried over; for the studies checked, unresolved V genes explain less than half of this, and the remainder is unexplained. Present in this sample are 170,000 or so clones, about nine tenths of which were seen just once. Of the sample, about 2.8% is held by the ten largest clones. The starting material was peripheral blood, obtained on day 0 of AZD1222 vaccination. The source is an adult in good health.

This clone was seen just once. This sequence joins TRBV3-1 (or the pseudogene TRBV3-2) and TRBJ1-4, with 9 bases identical to TRBD1. The junction had 16 bases not matched to a gene; V was cut back by 5 bases and J by 0 bases. This CDR3 region has 20 residues. Germline CDR1 and CDR2: LGHDT and YNNKEL (reference sequence). The DNA for the CDR3 is TGTGCCAGCAGCTCCTACTCGCCCCGGGACAGGGTATCAACTAATGAAAAACTGTTTTTT. Translation: CASSSYSPRDRVSTNEKLFF.

The chain combines TRBV5-1 with TRBJ1-2, with D unclear. This CDR3 has 11 residues. With 4 bases removed from V and 6 bases from J, the gap between germline ends came to 7 bases. Germline CDR1 is SGHRS and CDR2 is YFSETQ. The CDR3 nucleotides read TGCGCCAGCAGCAATGGGGATGGCTACACCTTC. This sequence encodes CASSNGDGYTF.

This clone appeared a few times. The rearrangement links TRBV18 to TRBJ2-7; the match to TRBD2 covers 9 bases. The V and J ends lost 2 bases and 0 bases, in that order; junction bases with no gene match: 5. CDR1 is KGHSH and CDR2 is LQKENI in the germline V gene. The CDR3 covers 16 residues. For the CDR3, the DNA is TGTGCCAGCTCACCAGCGGGAGGGGGCCGCTCCTACGAGCAGTACTTC. This encodes CASSPAGGGRSYEQYF. The whole variable domain, filled in from reference TRBV18 and TRBJ2-7, reads NAGVMQNPRHLVRRRGQEARLRCSPMKGHSHVYWYRQLPEEGLKFMVYLQKENIIDESGMPKERFSAEFPKEGPSILRIQQVVRGDSAAYFCASSPAGGGRSYEQYFGPGTRLTVT.

The chain has TRBV3-1 (or the pseudogene TRBV3-2) and TRBJ2-7; D is uncertain. CDR1 and CDR2 (germline): LGHDT, YNNKEL (reference sequence). The CDR3 totals 11 residues. Trimming stripped 2 bases from V and 4 bases from J, with 3 bases between. The DNA for the CDR3 is TGTGCCAGCAGCCAAATTTACGAGCAGTACTTC. This translates into CASSQIYEQYF.

In this sample, this clone turned up a few times. The chain combines TRBV28 with TRBJ1-2, with 8 bases aligning to TRBD1. J lost 4 bases, V lost 5 bases, and 3 bases had no gene match. Germline CDR1 MDHEN, CDR2 SYDVKM. The CDR3 length is 13 residues. Here the CDR3 reads CASSRQGIYGYTF. The CDR3 DNA is TGTGCCAGCAGTAGACAGGGGATCTATGGCTACACCTTC.

The chain links TRBV7-9 to TRBJ2-7; no clear D. The length of the CDR3 is 13 residues. Germline assignment: CDR1 SEHNR and CDR2 FQNEAQ (reference sequence). With 3 bases removed from V and 5 bases from J, the gap between germline ends came to 11 bases. This CDR3 is CASSFGSRDEQYF. The CDR3 nucleotides are TGTGCCAGCAGCTTTGGCAGCCGGGACGAGCAGTACTTC.

The rearrangement uses TRBV28 and TRBJ2-5; either TRBD1 or TRBD2 may supply D (6 bases each). The length of the CDR3 is 15 residues. Germline V gene data show CDR1 as MDHEN and CDR2 as SYDVKM. Deletions cut 6 bases from V and 5 bases from J, with 19 bases between. CDR3 bases: TGTGCCAGCAGGGGGCTGACGGGGGCCGGGGAGACCCAGTACTTC. Amino acid sequence: CASRGLTGAGETQYF.

The V and J genes are TRBV28 and TRBJ2-3; 8 positions match TRBD2. With V trimmed by 8 bases and J by 2 bases, 12 bases remained unmatched. The CDR3 contains 16 residues. Germline CDR1 and CDR2: MDHEN and SYDVKM. CDR3 amino acids: CASASPGGPATDTQYF. The CDR3 bases are TGTGCCAGCGCGTCCCCGGGGGGGCCCGCCACAGATACGCAGTATTTT.

The V gene is TRBV5-4, the J gene TRBJ2-7; no clear D gene. The CDR3 is made up of 14 amino acids. V lost 1 base and J lost 3, with 11 bases in between. Germline V lookup: CDR1 SGHNT, CDR2 YYREEE (reference sequence). Written as DNA, the CDR3 is TGTGCCAGCAGCTTGTTCGGCGGCAACTACGAGCAGTACTTC. This encodes CASSLFGGNYEQYF.

This rearrangement joins TRBV19 to TRBJ2-2, with D uncertain. Germline-derived CDR1 and CDR2 are LNHDA and SQIVND (reference sequence). The CDR3 sequence is 13 residues long. V dropped 3 bases and J dropped 4 bases, with 6 bases sitting between them. The DNA for the CDR3 is TGTGCCAGTAGTATCAGAATCACCGGGGAGCTGTTTTTT. Protein: CASSIRITGELFF. Full variable domain (missing parts from reference TRBV19 and TRBJ2-2): DGGITQSPKYLFRKEGQNVTLSCEQNLNHDAMYWYRQDPGQGLRLIYYSQIVNDFQKGDIAEGYSVSREKKESFPLTVTSAQKNPTAFYLCASSIRITGELFFGEGSRLTVL.

The J gene is TRBJ1-2, the V gene TRBV28; 10 positions agree with TRBD1. This CDR3 spans 14 amino acids. V was clipped by 8 bases and J by 13 bases; unmatched bases: 16. Germline V gene lookup returns CDR1 MDHEN and CDR2 SYDVKM. The CDR3 here is CASYLNPPGQGFTF. CDR3 nucleotide sequence: TGTGCCAGCTATCTCAATCCCCCGGGACAGGGGTTCACCTTC.

The genes are TRBV3-1 (or the pseudogene TRBV3-2) and TRBJ1-1; D ambiguous. CDR3 size: 14 residues. V lost 1 base to trimming and J lost 1 base, with 7 bases between them. CDR1 and CDR2 (germline): LGHDT, YNNKEL (reference sequence). The chain's CDR3 is CASSQVRGNTEAFF. CDR3 DNA sequence: TGTGCCAGCAGCCAAGTACGCGGGAACACTGAAGCTTTCTTT.

The rearrangement links TRBV18 to TRBJ1-5; D perhaps matches TRBD1 (5 bases). Per the germline V gene, CDR1 is KGHSH and CDR2 is LQKENI. V was shortened by 5 bases and J by 0 bases, with 11 bases between the two germline ends. This CDR3 spans 15 amino acids. The CDR3 DNA sequence: TGTGCCAGCTCAGTCCGACAGAATAGCAATCAGCCCCAGCATTTT. It yields the protein CASSVRQNSNQPQHF.